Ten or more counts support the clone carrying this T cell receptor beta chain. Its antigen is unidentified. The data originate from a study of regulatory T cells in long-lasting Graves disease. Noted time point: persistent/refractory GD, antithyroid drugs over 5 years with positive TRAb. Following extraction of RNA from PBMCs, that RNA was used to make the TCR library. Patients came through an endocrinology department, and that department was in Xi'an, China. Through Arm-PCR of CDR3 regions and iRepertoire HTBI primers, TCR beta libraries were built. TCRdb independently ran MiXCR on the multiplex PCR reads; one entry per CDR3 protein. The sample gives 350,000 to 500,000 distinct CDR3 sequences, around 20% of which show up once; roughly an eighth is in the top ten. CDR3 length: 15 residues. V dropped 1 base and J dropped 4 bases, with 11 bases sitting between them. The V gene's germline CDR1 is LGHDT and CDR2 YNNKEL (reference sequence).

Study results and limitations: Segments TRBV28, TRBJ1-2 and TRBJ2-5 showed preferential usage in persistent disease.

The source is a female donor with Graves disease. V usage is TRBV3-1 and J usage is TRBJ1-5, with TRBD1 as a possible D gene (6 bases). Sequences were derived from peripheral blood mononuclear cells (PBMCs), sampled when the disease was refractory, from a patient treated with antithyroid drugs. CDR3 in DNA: TGTGCCAGCAGCCAAGGGACAGCGGGGAATCAGCCCCAGCATTTT. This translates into CASSQGTAGNQPQHF.